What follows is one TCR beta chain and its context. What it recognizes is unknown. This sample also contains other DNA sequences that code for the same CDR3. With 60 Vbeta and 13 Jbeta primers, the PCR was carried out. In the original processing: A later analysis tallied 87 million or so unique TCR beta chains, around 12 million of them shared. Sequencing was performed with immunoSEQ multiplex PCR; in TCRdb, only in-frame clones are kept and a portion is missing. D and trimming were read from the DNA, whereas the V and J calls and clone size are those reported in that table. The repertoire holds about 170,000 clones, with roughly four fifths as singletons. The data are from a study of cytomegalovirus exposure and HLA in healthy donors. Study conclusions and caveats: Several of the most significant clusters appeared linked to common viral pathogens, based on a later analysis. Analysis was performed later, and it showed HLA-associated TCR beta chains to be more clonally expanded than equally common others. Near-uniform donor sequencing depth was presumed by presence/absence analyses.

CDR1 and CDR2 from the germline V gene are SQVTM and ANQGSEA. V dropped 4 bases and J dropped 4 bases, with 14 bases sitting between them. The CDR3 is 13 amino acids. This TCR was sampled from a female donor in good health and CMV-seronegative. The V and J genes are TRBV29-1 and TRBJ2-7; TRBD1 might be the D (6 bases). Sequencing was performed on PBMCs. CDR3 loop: CSVGTAGLYEQYF. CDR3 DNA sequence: TGCAGCGTTGGGACAGCTGGTTTGTACGAGCAGTACTTC.